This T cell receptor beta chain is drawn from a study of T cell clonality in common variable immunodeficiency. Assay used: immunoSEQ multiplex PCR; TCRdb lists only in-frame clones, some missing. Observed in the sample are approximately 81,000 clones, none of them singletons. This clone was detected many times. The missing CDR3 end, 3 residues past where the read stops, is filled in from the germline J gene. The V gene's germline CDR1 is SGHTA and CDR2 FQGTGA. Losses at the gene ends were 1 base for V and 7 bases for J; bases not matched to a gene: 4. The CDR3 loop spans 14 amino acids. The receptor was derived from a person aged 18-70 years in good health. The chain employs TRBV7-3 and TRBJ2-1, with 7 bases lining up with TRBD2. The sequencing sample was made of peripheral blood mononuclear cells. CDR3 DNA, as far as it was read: TGTGCCAGCAGCTTAATGGGGGGGAATAATGAG. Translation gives CASSLMGGNNE. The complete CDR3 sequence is CASSLMGGNNEQFF.